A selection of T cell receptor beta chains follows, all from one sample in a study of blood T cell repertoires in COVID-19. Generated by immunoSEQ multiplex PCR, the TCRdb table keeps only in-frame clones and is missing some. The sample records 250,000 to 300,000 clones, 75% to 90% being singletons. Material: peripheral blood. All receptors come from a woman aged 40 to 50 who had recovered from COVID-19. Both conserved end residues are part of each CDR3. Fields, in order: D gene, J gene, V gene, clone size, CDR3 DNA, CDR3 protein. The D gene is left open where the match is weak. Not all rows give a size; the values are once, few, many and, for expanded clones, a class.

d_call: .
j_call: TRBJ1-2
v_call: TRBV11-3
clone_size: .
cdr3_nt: TGTGCCAGCAGCTTACTCAGCGGAGGCTACACCTTC
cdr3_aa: CASSLLSGGYTF

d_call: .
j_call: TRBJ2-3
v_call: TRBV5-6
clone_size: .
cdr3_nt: TGTGCCAGCAGCTTGATTGAGACAGATACGCAGTATTTT
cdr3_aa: CASSLIETDTQYF

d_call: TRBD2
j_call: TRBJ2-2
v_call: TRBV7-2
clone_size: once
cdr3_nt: TGTGCCAGCAGCTTAGGTCGAGCGGGAGGTTCCGGGGAGCTGTTTTTT
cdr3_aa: CASSLGRAGGSGELFF

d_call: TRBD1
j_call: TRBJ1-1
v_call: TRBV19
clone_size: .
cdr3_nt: TGTGCCAGTAGTTCACAGGGGGCGCACACTGAAGCTTTCTTT
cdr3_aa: CASSSQGAHTEAFF

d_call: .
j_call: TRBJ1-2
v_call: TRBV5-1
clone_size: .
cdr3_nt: TGCGCCAGCAGCGAATCCGGGACGGGAGCCACCTTC
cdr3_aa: CASSESGTGATF

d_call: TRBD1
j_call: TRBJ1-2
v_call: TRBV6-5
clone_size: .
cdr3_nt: TGTGCCAGCAGGGAGGACAGGGGGGTCTATGGCTACACCTTC
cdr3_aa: CASREDRGVYGYTF

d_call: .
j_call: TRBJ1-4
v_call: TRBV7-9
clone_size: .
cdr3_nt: TGTGCCAGCAGCTACCAGAATGGACCACCAGGGAATGAAAAACTGTTTTTT
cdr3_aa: CASSYQNGPPGNEKLFF

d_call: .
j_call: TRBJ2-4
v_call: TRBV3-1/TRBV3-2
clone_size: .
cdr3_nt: TGTGCCAGCAGCCAAGATTTGGGGGCCCAGTACTTC
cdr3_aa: CASSQDLGAQYF

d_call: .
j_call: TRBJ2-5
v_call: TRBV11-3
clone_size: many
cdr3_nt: TGTGCCAGCAGCTTTTCGCGGCAAGAGACCCAGTACTTC
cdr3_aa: CASSFSRQETQYF

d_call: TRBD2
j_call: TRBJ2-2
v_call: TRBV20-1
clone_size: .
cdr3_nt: TGCAGTGCTAGTTCCGGGGGGACTGCCGGGGAGCTGTTTTTT
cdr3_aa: CSASSGGTAGELFF

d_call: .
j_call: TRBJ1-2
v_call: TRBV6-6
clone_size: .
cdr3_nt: TGTGCCAGCAGTTATGAGCCTAACTATGGCTACACCTTC
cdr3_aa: CASSYEPNYGYTF

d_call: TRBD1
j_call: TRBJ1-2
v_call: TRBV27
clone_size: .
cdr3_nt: TGTGCCAGCAGGGGACAGCAGTATGGCTACACCTTC
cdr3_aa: CASRGQQYGYTF

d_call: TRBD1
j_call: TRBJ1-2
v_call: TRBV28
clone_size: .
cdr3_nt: TGTGCCAGCAGTTTCTACAGGGGGAAGTCTTCCTACACCTTC
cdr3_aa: CASSFYRGKSSYTF

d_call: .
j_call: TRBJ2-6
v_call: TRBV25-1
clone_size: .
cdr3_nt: TGTGCCAGCAGCCCCCGCGGGGATTCTGGGGCCAACGTCCTGACTTTC
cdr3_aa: CASSPRGDSGANVLTF

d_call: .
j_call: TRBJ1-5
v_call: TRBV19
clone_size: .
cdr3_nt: TGTGCCAGTAGTATAGGCCCTACAGGTTGGCAGCCCCAGCATTTT
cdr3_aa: CASSIGPTGWQPQHF

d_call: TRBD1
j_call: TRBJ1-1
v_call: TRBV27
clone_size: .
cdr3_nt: TGTGCCAGCAGTGGAACAGGGGGCGTGGATGCTTTCTTT
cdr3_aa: CASSGTGGVDAFF

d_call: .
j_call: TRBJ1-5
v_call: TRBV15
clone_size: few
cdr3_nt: TGTGCCACCAGCAGATCGGGGGGCTCTGGACAGCCCCAGCATTTT
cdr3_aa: CATSRSGGSGQPQHF

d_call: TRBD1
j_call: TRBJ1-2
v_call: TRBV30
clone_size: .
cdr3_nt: TGTGCCTGGAGTCACCCCCTGCGACAGGGCCCTTATGGCTACACCTTC
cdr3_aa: CAWSHPLRQGPYGYTF

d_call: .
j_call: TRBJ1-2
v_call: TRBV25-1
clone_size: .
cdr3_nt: TGTGCCAGCAGTGAATATAGGGAGGCGCAGGGCTACACCTTC
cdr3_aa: CASSEYREAQGYTF

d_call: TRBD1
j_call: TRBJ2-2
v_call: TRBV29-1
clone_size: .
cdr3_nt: TGCAGCGCCCAAGGCAGGGGGCGGGACGGGGAGCTGTTTTTT
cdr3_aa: CSAQGRGRDGELFF

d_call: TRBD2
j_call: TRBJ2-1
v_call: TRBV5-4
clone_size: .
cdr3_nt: TGTGCCAGCAGCCCCCGGACTAGCGGCCACAATGAGCAGTTCTTC
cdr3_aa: CASSPRTSGHNEQFF

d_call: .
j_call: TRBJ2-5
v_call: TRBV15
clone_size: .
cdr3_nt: TGTGCCACCAGCAGGCCTGATGGGGCTGGGACCCAGTACTTC
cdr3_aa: CATSRPDGAGTQYF

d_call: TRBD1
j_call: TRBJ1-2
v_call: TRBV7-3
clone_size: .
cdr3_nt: TGTGCCAGCAGTCCGGACAGGACTTCTAGCTACACCTTC
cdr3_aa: CASSPDRTSSYTF

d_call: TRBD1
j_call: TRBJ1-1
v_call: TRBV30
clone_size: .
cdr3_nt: TGTGCCTGGAGTAGGGATAGGTACAGGGGGAACCCGGGGGCTTTCTTT
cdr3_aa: CAWSRDRYRGNPGAFF

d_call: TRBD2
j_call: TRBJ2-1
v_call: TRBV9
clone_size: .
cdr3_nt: TGTGCCAGCAGCGGGACTAGCGGAAACAATGAGCAGTTCTTC
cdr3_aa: CASSGTSGNNEQFF

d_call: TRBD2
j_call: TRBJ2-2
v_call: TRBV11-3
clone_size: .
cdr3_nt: TGTGCCAGCAGCTTACCAGCGGCTACACTAGCGGGAAACACCGGGGAGCTGTTTTTT
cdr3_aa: CASSLPAATLAGNTGELFF

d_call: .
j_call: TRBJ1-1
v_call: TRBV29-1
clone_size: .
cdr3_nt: TGCAGCGTTGAACCCCGACTGACGATGAACACTGAAGCTTTCTTT
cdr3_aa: CSVEPRLTMNTEAFF

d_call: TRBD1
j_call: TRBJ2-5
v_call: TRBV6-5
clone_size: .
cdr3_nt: TGTGCCAGCAGCCGACCATCGGGACAGCAAGAGACCCAGTACTTC
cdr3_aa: CASSRPSGQQETQYF

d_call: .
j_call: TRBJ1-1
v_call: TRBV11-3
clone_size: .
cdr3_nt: TGTGCCAGCAGCTCCCCCTTGAACACTGAAGCTTTCTTT
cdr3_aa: CASSSPLNTEAFF

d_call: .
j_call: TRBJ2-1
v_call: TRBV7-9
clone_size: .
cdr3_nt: TGTGCCAGCAGTTTCCGAAGGGAGCGCTACAATGAGCAGTTCTTC
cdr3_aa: CASSFRRERYNEQFF

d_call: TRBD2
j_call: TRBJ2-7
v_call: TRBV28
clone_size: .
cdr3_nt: TGTGCCAGCAGTGAGCGGGGGAGCTCCTACGAGCAGTACTTC
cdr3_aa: CASSERGSSYEQYF

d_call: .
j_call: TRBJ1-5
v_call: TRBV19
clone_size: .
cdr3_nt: TGTGCCAGTAGTCCCCGGGAGGGCCGAGGGCCCCAGCATTTT
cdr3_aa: CASSPREGRGPQHF

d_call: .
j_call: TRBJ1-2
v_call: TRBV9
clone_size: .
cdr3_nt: TGTGCCAGCAGCTCGACTAATGGCTACACCTTC
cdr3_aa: CASSSTNGYTF

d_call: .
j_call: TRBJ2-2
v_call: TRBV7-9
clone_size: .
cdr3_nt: TGTGCCAGCAGACGGGAGAGCCGAACCGGGGAGCTGTTTTTT
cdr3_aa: CASRRESRTGELFF

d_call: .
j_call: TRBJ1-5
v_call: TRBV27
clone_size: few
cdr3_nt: TGTGCCAGCAGTTTGGTCCCAGATCAGCCCCAGCATTTT
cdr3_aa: CASSLVPDQPQHF

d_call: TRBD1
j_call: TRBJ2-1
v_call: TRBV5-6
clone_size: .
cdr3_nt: TGTGCCAGCAGCTTCCACACCTCCGGGACAGGACGCAATGAGCAGTTCTTC
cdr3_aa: CASSFHTSGTGRNEQFF

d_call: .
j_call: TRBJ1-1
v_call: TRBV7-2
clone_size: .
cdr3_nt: TGTGCCAGCAGCCCTCAAACTGTGAACACTGAAGCTTTCTTT
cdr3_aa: CASSPQTVNTEAFF

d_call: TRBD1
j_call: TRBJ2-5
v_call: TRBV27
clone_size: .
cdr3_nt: TGTGCCAGCAGTTCAAGGGGACAGGGGGCGGGAGAGACCCAGTACTTC
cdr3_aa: CASSSRGQGAGETQYF

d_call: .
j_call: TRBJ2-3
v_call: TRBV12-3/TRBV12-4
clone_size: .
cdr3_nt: TGTGCCAGCAGTCCACTAGGAGGTACGCAGTATTTT
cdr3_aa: CASSPLGGTQYF

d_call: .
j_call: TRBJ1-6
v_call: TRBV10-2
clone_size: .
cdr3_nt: TGCGCCAGCAGTGTTACACCTTATAATTCACCCCTCCACTTT
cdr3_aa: CASSVTPYNSPLHF

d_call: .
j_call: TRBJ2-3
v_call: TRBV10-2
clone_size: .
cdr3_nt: TGCGCCAGCAGTGACCCGGGACTCACAGATACGCAGTATTTT
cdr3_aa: CASSDPGLTDTQYF

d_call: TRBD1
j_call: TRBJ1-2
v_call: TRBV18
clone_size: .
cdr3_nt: TGTGCCAGCTCAAAAGGAGCTGCCCCAATAGACAGGGATGGCTACACCTTC
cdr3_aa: CASSKGAAPIDRDGYTF

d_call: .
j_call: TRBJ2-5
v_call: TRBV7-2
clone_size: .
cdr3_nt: TGTGCCAGCAGTTCACAACTAGCCCGCGGGGAGACCCAGTACTTC
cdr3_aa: CASSSQLARGETQYF

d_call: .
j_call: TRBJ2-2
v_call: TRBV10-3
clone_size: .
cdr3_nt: TGTGCCATCAGTGGTTCTAGTCTAACCGGGGAGCTGTTTTTT
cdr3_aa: CAISGSSLTGELFF